This TCR beta chain comes out of a study of response to subunit inactivated influenza vaccine. General observations from the study: After each seasonal influenza vaccination, few new T cells are recruited, the authors suggested.

Via MiXCR, TCRdb re-called the RT-PCR reads, giving one row per CDR3 protein. The sample has under 850,000 distinct CDR3 sequences; less than 20% are singletons. Remarks on this clonotype: What it binds is not known.

Germline values: CDR1 SGHRS, CDR2 YFSETQ. The CDR3 consists of 14 residues. Trimming shortened V by 0 bases and J by 7 bases, and 8 bases separated the two germline ends. The TCR comes from a man between 50 and 59 years old who received an inactivated influenza vaccine. This rearrangement joins TRBV5-1 to TRBJ1-6; no firm D call. Material: PBMCs from blood, obtained approximately 5 days after vaccination. CDR3 coding DNA: TGCGCCAGCAGCTTGGAGGTCGGCAATTCACCCCTCCACTTT. Amino acid sequence: CASSLEVGNSPLHF.